This T cell receptor beta chain was sequenced during a study of regulatory T cells in long-lasting Graves disease listed by TCRdb under 2021. In terms of the full investigation: Patients with newly diagnosed Graves' disease had been on antithyroid drugs for under 3 months. The study was registered as a clinical trial and conducted in China. A total of around 35 samples were covered by TCR sequencing, comprising roughly 13 persistent and around 20 newly diagnosed Graves' disease patients. Persistent Graves' disease patients were compared with newly diagnosed Graves' disease patients by peripheral blood TCR sequencing and RNA sequencing. What the study reported, not specific to this receptor: Preferential use of TRBV28, TRBJ1-2 and TRBJ2-5 was observed in persistent disease, whereas TRBV20-1 and TRBJ2-1 were favored in newly diagnosed disease. The study examined only peripheral blood because the primary lesion, thyroid tissue, could not be accessed. The authors noted that the small sample size was a limitation that may lower accuracy. Only the TCR beta chain was sequenced and analyzed. Patients with persistent disease shared more public clonotypes (about 2,900) than newly diagnosed patients did (roughly 970). Compared with newly diagnosed patients, persistent Graves' disease patients had lower TCR Shannon entropy and fewer highly expanded clones, which suggests clonal expansion.

The intended sense of this specimen's time point label: newly diagnosed GD, antithyroid drugs for less than 3 months. For both TCR sequencing and RNA sequencing, RNA was extracted from PBMCs in TRIzol. Graves' disease was diagnosed according to American Thyroid Association guidelines. The patients came from an endocrinology department in Xi'an, China. From each patient, around 9.3 milliliters of peripheral blood was collected into an EDTA anticoagulant tube. Ficoll Paque Plus density gradient separation was used to isolate PBMCs, and no further T cell sorting was performed. An Agilent 2100 Bioanalyzer and agarose gel were used to check RNA quality, and a NanoDrop 2000 was used to measure RNA concentration. The junction carries 13 bases between V and J, which are trimmed by 1 base and 5 bases respectively. From the germline V gene, CDR1 is KGHDR and CDR2 is SFDVKD. From the cysteine through the phenylalanine, the CDR3 covers 16 amino acids. Of the read, only the CDR3 DNA is kept; its 48 bases are in frame from base 1.

Libraries were made using multiplex PCR. Sequencing was carried out with an Illumina HiSeq 4000. To build TCR beta libraries, CDR3 regions were amplified by Arm-PCR using iRepertoire HTBI primers. Before sequencing, the PCR products went through gel purification. Concerning the study's data processing: Across samples, roughly 60 TRBV and roughly 15 TRBJ segments were identified and used for gene usage analysis of CDR3 amino acid clonotypes. COPE and FqMerger were used to merge the filtered high-quality paired reads into contigs. Contigs were aligned with BLAST to IMGT TRBV, TRBD and TRBJ reference genes, and CDR3 was defined per IMGT. Clonotypes above 0.1% frequency were classified as highly expanded clones. Shannon entropy served as the measure of repertoire diversity, while the Gini coefficient captured V-J evenness. A clonotype found in more than one individual was treated as public. TCRdb cleaned the public reads at Q25 with fastp, built clones with MiXCR and kept in-frame beta chains. A single entry per CDR3 protein holds the most common genes and DNA from its merged rows. TCRdb's processing, not the study's, gives the V and J calls here. The sample table holds 400,000 to 500,000 distinct CDR3 sequences, of which about 17% were seen once. The ten largest clonotypes hold around 23% of the sample.

This clonotype was found a few times. The specificity of this receptor is unknown. Base-call qualities are not available, and no considerably larger clone is one nucleotide away. This sample was shared with a second study, whose subject was T cells in Graves' hyperthyroidism and ophthalmopathy. That second publication adds: Stable Graves' hyperthyroidism was defined as the absence of progression to ophthalmopathy over 18 months of follow-up. Hyperthyroidism patients were newly diagnosed, with disease duration under 2 months, and aged 18 to 65 years. The study excluded patients with uncontrolled infections, other autoimmune diseases, pregnancy or lactation. Diagnoses relied on clinical symptoms, serum thyroxine and TRAb, thyroid ultrasound and orbital computed tomography. The TCR CDR3 was subjected to a first round of RT-PCR using the HTBI primer set and the Qiagen OneStep RT-PCR kit. Blood samples also contained most of the expanded thyroid clonotypes (frequency above 0.001), which suggests that blood repertoires may reflect thyroid immune responses. Ophthalmopathy was separated from stable hyperthyroidism by a 13 V-J signature model, with 85% to 90% sensitivity and roughly 81% specificity obtained in cross-validation and 80%/75% obtained in testing. In validation, the model predicted progression to ophthalmopathy with 55% to 71% sensitivity and approximately 74% specificity, a median of 6.5 months before onset. To identify TCR V-J signatures that set the groups apart, the researchers used a discovery cohort of about a hundred patients, made up of under 45 with Graves' ophthalmopathy and 57 with stable Graves' hyperthyroidism. Whether ophthalmopathy could be predicted prospectively was tested in an independent validation cohort made up of 18 to 20 hyperthyroidism patients plus 17 patients who later progressed to ophthalmopathy. The approximately 90 discovery patients were randomly split 7:3 into training and test sets. In over five Graves' hyperthyroidism patients, the study also compared T-cell repertoires from thyroid tissue with T-cell repertoires from blood. Once sampling was done, hyperthyroidism patients were given methimazole at a starting dose of 30 mg daily, whereas ophthalmopathy patients were given high-dose intravenous methylprednisolone. The libraries were constructed in a second round of multiplex PCR and then size-selected and purified. Libraries were sequenced paired-end with 100 bp reads on an Illumina HiSeq2000. SOAPnuke was used to process the raw data, throwing out any read that contained adapters or uncalled bases, had a mean Phred below 15, or lacked an exact constant-primer or identifier match. High-quality paired reads were merged using COPE v1.2.5, and each unique nucleotide sequence was defined as a clonotype. MiTCR v1.1 was used to align clonotypes to the IMGT TRBV, TRBD and TRBJ reference segments. Analysis was restricted to V-J combinations with a frequency above 0.0001, which covered 99% to 99.2% of repertoires. A TCS score was defined as the ratio between F50 (clonal expansion) and ExV (chaos), using BLOSUM62-based TCRdist between CDR3 peptides within each V-J. Welch's t-statistics and random forest reduced roughly 540 V-J features to 13, which were used in a naive Bayes classifier (R e1071). Sample size was not statistically predetermined, and investigators were not blinded to group allocation. TCR Vbeta CDR3 sequencing of 120 to 150 peripheral blood samples (about 45 ophthalmopathy, over 70 hyperthyroidism and approximately 17 progressor patients) is reported in the paper.

This receptor was taken from a woman aged 18-35 years with Graves disease. Donor details come from another sample of the same person, matched by shared clones. The chain employs TRBV24-1 and TRBJ2-2, with TRBD2 tentatively as D gene (5 bases match). The sample was peripheral blood mononuclear cells (PBMCs), taken at new diagnosis, from a patient treated with antithyroid drugs. The CDR3 region has the sequence CATSDFAGVFTGELFF. The bases are TGTGCCACCAGTGATTTCGCCGGGGTATTTACCGGGGAGCTGTTTTTT.